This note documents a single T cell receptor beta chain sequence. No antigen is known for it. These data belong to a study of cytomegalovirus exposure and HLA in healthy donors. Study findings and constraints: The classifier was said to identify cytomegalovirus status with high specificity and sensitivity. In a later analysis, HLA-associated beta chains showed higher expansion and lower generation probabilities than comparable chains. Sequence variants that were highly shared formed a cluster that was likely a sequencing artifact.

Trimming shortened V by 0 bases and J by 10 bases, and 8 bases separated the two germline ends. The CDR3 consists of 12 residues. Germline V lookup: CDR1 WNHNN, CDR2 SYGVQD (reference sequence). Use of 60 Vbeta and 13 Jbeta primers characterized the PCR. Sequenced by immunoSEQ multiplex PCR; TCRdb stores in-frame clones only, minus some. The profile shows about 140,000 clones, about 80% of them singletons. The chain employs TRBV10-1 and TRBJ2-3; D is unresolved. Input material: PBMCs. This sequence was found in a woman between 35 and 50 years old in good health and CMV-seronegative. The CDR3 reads CASSESRSPQYF. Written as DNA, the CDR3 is TGCGCCAGCAGTGAGTCGCGTTCACCGCAGTATTTT.